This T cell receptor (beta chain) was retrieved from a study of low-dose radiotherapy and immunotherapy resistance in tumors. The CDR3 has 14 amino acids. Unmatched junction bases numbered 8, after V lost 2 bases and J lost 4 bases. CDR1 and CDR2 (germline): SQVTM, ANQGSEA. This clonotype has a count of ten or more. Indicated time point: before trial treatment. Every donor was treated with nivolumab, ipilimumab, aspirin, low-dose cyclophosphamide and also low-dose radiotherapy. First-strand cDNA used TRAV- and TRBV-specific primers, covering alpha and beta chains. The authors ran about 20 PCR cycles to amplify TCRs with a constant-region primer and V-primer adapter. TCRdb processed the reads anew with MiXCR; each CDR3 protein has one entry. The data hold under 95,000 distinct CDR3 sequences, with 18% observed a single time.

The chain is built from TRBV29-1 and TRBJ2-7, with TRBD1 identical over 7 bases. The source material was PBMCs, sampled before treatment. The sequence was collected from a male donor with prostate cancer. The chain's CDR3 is CSVETDRTPYEQYF. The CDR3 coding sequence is TGCAGCGTTGAAACGGACAGGACCCCTTACGAGCAGTACTTC.